This TCR beta chain was found in a study of human T cells and chemical hapten exposure. General study findings and limits: Because all patients had alopecia, their immune responses might differ from healthy ones.

As for this clonotype: What it binds is unknown.

Germline values: CDR1 DFQATT, CDR2 SNEGSKA (reference sequence). The CDR3 runs 12 residues. V lost 4 bases and J lost 3, with 9 bases in between. Individual cDNA molecules had unique molecular identifiers attached to them by the library. Using its own MiXCR run on the RACE reads, TCRdb lists one record per CDR3 protein. The sample shows 190,000 or so distinct CDR3 sequences, roughly 30% of them seen only once. Time point of the sample: pre-sensitization, week 0. This sample's treatment: therapeutic diphenylcyclopropenone sensitization with weekly scalp DPC. The chain uses TRBV20-1 and TRBJ1-2; D is uncertain. The receptor was isolated from a woman younger than 45 with alopecia areata. Some clones in this sample may be carry-over from other donors' samples. Here the sequenced sample was whole blood, taken in connection with sensitization to the hapten diphenylcyclopropenone (DPC). CDR3 residues: CSATRTDYGYTF. CDR3 nucleotides: TGCAGTGCTACTAGGACGGACTATGGCTACACCTTC.